Listed below are T cell receptor beta chains from one sample, sequenced in a study of T cells in tuberculosis. Here immunoSEQ multiplex PCR was the method, and the copy in TCRdb shows in-frame clones only, minus some. The table records 20,000 to 25,000 clones, around 85% of them present only once. Sequenced here: PBMCs, sampled at tuberculosis diagnosis. These receptors all stem from an adult with tuberculosis. CDR3s include the opening cysteine and the closing phenylalanine or tryptophan. A D gene is named only where the DNA matches it firmly. Size is omitted from some rows. Given values are once, few, many or a class for expanded clones.

cdr3_nt,cdr3_aa,d_call,clone_size,j_call,v_call
TGCGTCAGCAGCGGACAGGGCACCTATGGCTACACCTTC,CVSSGQGTYGYTF,TRBD1,.,TRBJ1-2,TRBV5-1
TGTGCCAGCAGTTACTCCGGGGGAGGGCCAAACGGGGAGCTGTTTTTT,CASSYSGGGPNGELFF,TRBD2,.,TRBJ2-2,TRBV6-5
TGTGCCAGCAGCCGGGGGGGCCGACAGAACACTGAAGCTTTCTTT,CASSRGGRQNTEAFF,.,.,TRBJ1-1,TRBV6-5
TGTGCCAGCAGCCAAGGCCGGGTCTTATACGAGCAGTACTTC,CASSQGRVLYEQYF,.,.,TRBJ2-7,TRBV28
TGCGCCAGCAGCTTGGGGGCGGGAGGTCTCGCCAATGAGCAGTTCTTC,CASSLGAGGLANEQFF,TRBD2,once,TRBJ2-1,TRBV5-1
TGCAGCGTTGAGGGCAAGGCTAACTATGGCTACACCTTC,CSVEGKANYGYTF,.,.,TRBJ1-2,TRBV29-1
TGCAGCGTGGATGGGACAGGGGGCGGGTCCTACGAGCAGTACTTC,CSVDGTGGGSYEQYF,TRBD1,.,TRBJ2-7,TRBV29-1
TGCGCCAGCAGCTTGGGGTGGACAGCGCATAATGAAAAACTGTTTTTT,CASSLGWTAHNEKLFF,.,once,TRBJ1-4,TRBV5-1
TGCAGCGTGGGTGATAGCGGGTGGAACACCGGGGAGCTGTTTTTT,CSVGDSGWNTGELFF,TRBD2,.,TRBJ2-2,TRBV29-1
TGTGCCTGGAACCGCCAGGGGAAGGAAAAACTGTTTTTT,CAWNRQGKEKLFF,.,.,TRBJ1-4,TRBV30
TGTGCCAGCAGTAGCCAAGCGGGAGGACAGAATGAGCAGTTCTTC,CASSSQAGGQNEQFF,TRBD2,.,TRBJ2-1,TRBV6-4
TGTGCCAGTAGTCCTTCAGGGTATGGCTACACCTTC,CASSPSGYGYTF,.,.,TRBJ1-2,TRBV19
TGTGCCTGGATGGCTGCAGGCCGCTTCTATGGCTACACCTTC,CAWMAAGRFYGYTF,.,once,TRBJ1-2,TRBV30
TGTGCCACCAGCAGAGTGGCCCGGGGAGCTTTCTTT,CATSRVARGAFF,.,.,TRBJ1-1,TRBV15
TGTGCCTGGTCCAGGGGGCTCGCCTGGAATACCTACGAGCAGTACTTC,CAWSRGLAWNTYEQYF,TRBD1,.,TRBJ2-7,TRBV30
TGTGCCAGCAGTTCTCCCCGGGACAGGGCGGTCGAGCAGTACTTC,CASSSPRDRAVEQYF,TRBD1,once,TRBJ2-7,TRBV27
TGTGCCAGCAGCTCCCTAGCGGGGGGGCCGGGTGAGCAGTTCTTC,CASSSLAGGPGEQFF,TRBD2,.,TRBJ2-1,TRBV11-2
TGTGCCAGCAGCTTGGTGCAGGGTGGTCGTGGCTACACCTTC,CASSLVQGGRGYTF,.,.,TRBJ1-2,TRBV5-6
TGTGCCAGCAGACTCGCTTGGGGGGTCGGTGAGCAGTTCTTC,CASRLAWGVGEQFF,.,.,TRBJ2-1,TRBV6-5
TGCGCCAGCAGCTTGGACGGGAATGGCTACACCTTC,CASSLDGNGYTF,.,.,TRBJ1-2,TRBV5-1
TGTGCCTGGATATACAAGAACACTGAAGCTTTCTTT,CAWIYKNTEAFF,.,few,TRBJ1-1,TRBV30
TGTGCCAGCAGCTCCCGATGGGACAGTAGAAACACTGAAGCTTTCTTT,CASSSRWDSRNTEAFF,TRBD1,.,TRBJ1-1,TRBV7-2
TGTGCCAGCAGAGGCCCGGGACAGGGGGGGAATGAAAAACTGTTTTTT,CASRGPGQGGNEKLFF,TRBD1,.,TRBJ1-4,TRBV6-6
TGTGCCAGCAGCTATAACGACAGGTACTACGAGCAGTACTTC,CASSYNDRYYEQYF,.,.,TRBJ2-7,TRBV5-4
TGTGCCAGCAGCTTGGCCGAGACAGGGTCGGGAAATGAGCAGTTCTTC,CASSLAETGSGNEQFF,TRBD1,.,TRBJ2-1,TRBV5-8
TGTGCCAGCAGCTTAACAACCTACGAGCAGTACTTC,CASSLTTYEQYF,.,.,TRBJ2-7,TRBV5-5
TGCGCCAGCAGTGAGTTAGCGGCACGACCGCAGTATTTT,CASSELAARPQYF,.,.,TRBJ2-3,TRBV10-1
TGCGCCAGCAGCTCACTCGGGGATGGTTATGAAAAACTGTTTTTT,CASSSLGDGYEKLFF,.,.,TRBJ1-4,TRBV5-1
TGTGCCACCAGCAGTCCCCCTCTCGGGATAAACTCTGGGGCCAACGTCCTGACTTTC,CATSSPPLGINSGANVLTF,.,.,TRBJ2-6,TRBV15
TGTGCCAGTAGAAAGAGGGACAGGGACTACGAGCAGTACTTC,CASRKRDRDYEQYF,TRBD1,once,TRBJ2-7,TRBV19
TGTGCCAGCAGCCCGGACATGGACAATGAGCAGTTCTTC,CASSPDMDNEQFF,.,.,TRBJ2-1,TRBV5-4
TGTGCCAGCAGTGAACGGGCAGGGGGTGGGTATGGCTACACCTTC,CASSERAGGGYGYTF,TRBD1,.,TRBJ1-2,TRBV2
TGTGCCAGCACCGCAGGAGGGTCTCTCGAGAGCTACACCTTC,CASTAGGSLESYTF,.,.,TRBJ1-2,TRBV5-5
TGTGCCAGCAGCGTCAGCGGGGGGATCACAGATACGCAGTATTTT,CASSVSGGITDTQYF,TRBD2,.,TRBJ2-3,TRBV11-2
TGTGCCAGCAGGGCCGACCTGACAGGGTACAATGAGCAGTTCTTC,CASRADLTGYNEQFF,TRBD1,.,TRBJ2-1,TRBV25-1
TGCGCCAGCAGCTTGTTCAGCTCTGGAAACACCATATATTTT,CASSLFSSGNTIYF,.,.,TRBJ1-3,TRBV5-1
TGTGCCAGCAGTCCTACAGGGGGCGCGTTCCTAAGGGAAAAACTGTTTTTT,CASSPTGGAFLREKLFF,TRBD1,.,TRBJ1-4,TRBV27
TGTGCCACCAGCCGCGGGGGGCTCTCCTACGAGCAGTACTTC,CATSRGGLSYEQYF,TRBD2,.,TRBJ2-7,TRBV15
TGTGCCAGTAGTATTATCGCGGGGAGCTACGAGCAGTACTTC,CASSIIAGSYEQYF,.,once,TRBJ2-7,TRBV19
TGTGCCAGCAGCCTACTAGCGGCCTCCTACGAGCAGTACTTC,CASSLLAASYEQYF,TRBD2,.,TRBJ2-7,TRBV5-8
TGTGCCAGCACACTGGGGGGTGGTAATTCACCCCTCCACTTT,CASTLGGGNSPLHF,.,few,TRBJ1-6,TRBV5-4
TGTGCCAGCAGCTTGCCGGAGATCGAGCAGTACTTC,CASSLPEIEQYF,.,.,TRBJ2-7,TRBV5-4
TGCGCCAGCAGCCCGGGATTGGGGGAAAAACTGTTTTTT,CASSPGLGEKLFF,.,.,TRBJ1-4,TRBV4-1
TGTGCTAGTGGCTCGGGGGGAGGCGAGACCCAGTACTTC,CASGSGGGETQYF,TRBD2,.,TRBJ2-5,TRBV12-5
TGCGCCAGCAGCCAAGGTTCAACAGAACCCCGCTACGAGCAGTACTTC,CASSQGSTEPRYEQYF,.,.,TRBJ2-7,TRBV4-3
TGTGCCAGCAGTTCGACTAGCGGGAGAGGTTTAGAGCAGTTCTTC,CASSSTSGRGLEQFF,TRBD2,.,TRBJ2-1,TRBV28
TGTGCCAGTAGTTCCGGGACAGGGGTTTTTAACTATGGCTACACCTTC,CASSSGTGVFNYGYTF,TRBD1,.,TRBJ1-2,TRBV2